This T cell receptor (beta chain) was documented in a study of T cells after yellow fever vaccination. This CDR3 has 12 residues. Germline lookup yields CDR1 SGHNT and CDR2 YYREEE (reference sequence). Between the trimmed V and J ends, which lost 5 bases and 7 bases, there was a span of 13 bases. The study's findings and limits: The secondary response was weaker, and its peak arrived faster, on day 5 versus 15. Most clones from primary vaccination resurfaced after the booster (around 97% CD4, around 91% CD8). Clonotypes shared by both compartments, CD4 and CD8, made up a small share.

TCRdb ran MiXCR on the 5' RACE reads and lists one entry per CDR3 protein. The sample lists roughly 350,000 distinct CDR3 sequences; roughly 4.3% were seen once. This clonotype was observed a handful of times. Antigen: not known. The gene calls are TRBV5-4 and TRBJ2-7; D not resolved. This specimen was PBMCs, taken 5 days after the yellow fever booster vaccination. The sequence was collected from a man between 18 and 35 years old who received the YFV17D yellow fever vaccine. The CDR3 DNA reads as TGTGCCAGCAGTCGGCCCGTCGGGGAGCAGTACTTC. Protein sequence: CASSRPVGEQYF.